These 15 T cell receptor beta chains share one sample of origin, sequenced in a study of T cell repertoires in cytomegalovirus infection. These TCRs are of unknown antigen specificity. TCRdb fed the reads into MiXCR, producing one record per CDR3 protein. The sample includes roughly 500,000 distinct CDR3 sequences, more than 40% of them seen just once. Sequencing used cultured PBMCs, obtained from culture after CMV antigen stimulation. The receptors were gathered from a human donor in good health (CMV status not recorded). Some clones in this sample may be carry-over from other donors' samples.

Worth noting for this clonotype: A much larger clone differs from this one at a single base, so this may be a read error. This CDR3 is missing its conserved last phenylalanine or tryptophan, likely due to a read error. The chain joins TRBV7-9 to TRBJ2-3; the D gene is possibly TRBD2 (6 bases). The CDR3 consists of 14 residues. The germline V and J ends were trimmed by 1 base and 4 bases, with 9 bases remaining between them. Germline CDR1 reads SEHNR; CDR2 reads FQNEAQ (reference sequence). As DNA, the CDR3 is TGTGCCAGCAGCTTAGGCCGGGAGTCAGATACGCAGTATGTT. As protein: CASSLGRESDTQYV.

This chain uses TRBV11-2 with TRBJ2-1; D is unresolved. This CDR3 comprises 14 residues. Looked up from germline, CDR1 is SGHAT and CDR2 is FQNNGV. The ends were cut back, 0 bases at V and 3 bases at J, with 6 bases in the middle. CDR3 coding DNA: TGTGCCAGCAGCTTAGAGGGCGTCTACAATGAGCAGTTCTTC. This translates into CASSLEGVYNEQFF.

This clonotype was seen a few times. One end of the junction fails to match germline, which may point to a read error. CDR3 loop: CASSEARATGRNF. As DNA, the CDR3 is TGTGCCAGCAGTGAAGCTAGGGCGACAGGGAGGAACTTC. The chain has TRBV6-1 and TRBJ2-7; D possibly corresponds to TRBD1 (7 bases). CDR1 and CDR2 (germline): MNHNS, SASEGT. The CDR3 extends over 13 amino acids.

This chain connects TRBV24-1 to TRBJ2-1, with D unresolved. The V end was cut by 2 bases, the J end by 1 base, with 5 bases between. CDR3 length: 14 amino acids. The germline gives CDR1 KGHDR, CDR2 SFDVKD. CDR3 DNA sequence: TGTGCCACCAGTGATTCTTGGTCCTACAATGAGCAGTTCTTC. This gives the protein CATSDSWSYNEQFF.

This clonotype turned up a few times. V is TRBV27 and J is TRBJ2-7; 7 nucleotides line up with TRBD2. The CDR3 runs 17 residues. In germline, CDR1 is MNHEY, CDR2 SMNVEV (reference sequence). Unmatched junction bases numbered 11, after V lost 0 bases and J lost 3 bases. As DNA, the CDR3 is TGTGCCAGCAGTTTATCCTTCGGGGGGTCGCTAGACTACGAGCAGTACTTC. Its protein product is CASSLSFGGSLDYEQYF.

Only a few counts were recorded for this clonotype. This chain links TRBV4-1 with TRBJ1-1, with D possibly being TRBD1 (6 bases). Germline CDR1 reads MGHRA; CDR2 reads YSYEKL. Trimming removed 4 bases at V and 2 bases at J, with 17 bases between. This CDR3 is 16 amino acids long. CDR3 in amino acids: CASSPLYAGQNTEAFF. The CDR3 bases are TGCGCCAGCAGCCCATTATATGCGGGACAAAACACTGAAGCTTTCTTT.

The chain employs TRBV19 and TRBJ1-1; 9 bases are a match to TRBD1. Germline CDR1 LNHDA, CDR2 SQIVND (reference sequence). Trimming at V came to 7 bases and at J to 6 bases, leaving 15 bases not matched to a gene. The CDR3 runs 16 residues. This CDR3 reads CASTTIYTGQGAEAFF. CDR3 nucleotide sequence: TGTGCCAGTACCACCATCTATACGGGACAGGGTGCTGAAGCTTTCTTT.

The rearrangement uses TRBV27 and TRBJ1-1, with a weak D call TRBD1 (5 bases). V was clipped by 2 bases and J by 4 bases, with 11 bases between them. The CDR3 is 14 amino acids. Looked up from germline, CDR1 is MNHEY and CDR2 is SMNVEV (reference sequence). CDR3 nucleotides: TGTGCCAGCAGTTTACGGTCAGGGTCCACTGAAGCTTTCTTT. Its translation: CASSLRSGSTEAFF.

In DNA, the CDR3 is TGTGCCAGCAGTGGCAGGGGGCCGGGGACCTACAATGAGCAGTTCTTC. Its protein is CASSGRGPGTYNEQFF. This chain uses TRBV12-3 or TRBV12-4 with TRBJ2-1; 8 bases match TRBD1. The V segment lost 5 bases and the J segment 2 bases; nucleotides outside the gene matches: 8. This CDR3 contains 16 residues.

The genes are TRBV12-3 or TRBV12-4 and TRBJ2-7; D is unresolved. The V gene lost 5 bases and the J gene lost 1 base, with 12 bases spanning the gap. The CDR3 is 14 residues long. This CDR3 is CASSAQGRSYEQYF. The CDR3 DNA sequence: TGTGCCAGCAGTGCCCAAGGGCGATCCTACGAGCAGTACTTC.

The chain employs TRBV20-1 and TRBJ1-3; D is ambiguous. Trimming left V 3 bases short and J 8 bases short, with 11 bases between. The CDR3 spans 12 residues. Germline loops: CDR1 DFQATT, CDR2 SNEGSKA (reference sequence). The chain's CDR3 is CSARPQVDTIYF. Written as DNA, the CDR3 is TGCAGTGCTAGGCCCCAGGTGGACACCATATATTTT.

The chain recombines TRBV27 with TRBJ1-2; 8 positions match TRBD1. Trimming at V came to 5 bases and at J to 1 base, leaving 9 bases not matched to a gene. CDR3 length: 16 amino acids. Germline CDR1 is MNHEY and CDR2 is SMNVEV (reference sequence). The CDR3 DNA reads TGTGCCAGCAGTCCAAACCCGGGACAGGATAACTATGGCTACACCTTC. Translating it yields CASSPNPGQDNYGYTF.

The J gene is TRBJ2-2, the V gene TRBV5-1, with D tentatively TRBD2 (5 bases). V lost 4 bases to trimming and J lost 4 bases, with 8 bases between them. The germline V gene has CDR1 SGHRS and CDR2 YFSETQ. The CDR3 has 13 amino acids. The DNA of the CDR3 is TGCGCCAGCAGCGATGGACTCACCGGGGAGCTGTTTTTT. It encodes CASSDGLTGELFF.

The CDR3 sequence is CASSFSGYVYGYTF. The CDR3 nucleotides read TGTGCCAGCAGCTTCTCAGGTTATGTCTATGGCTACACCTTC. The rearrangement links TRBV5-6 to TRBJ1-2; D is unresolved. With 2 bases removed from V and 4 bases from J, the gap between germline ends came to 12 bases. The length of the CDR3 is 14 residues. Looked up from germline, CDR1 is SGHDT and CDR2 is YYEEEE.

The gene calls are TRBV11-2 and TRBJ2-2; 8 bases are shared with TRBD1. The CDR3 runs to 14 residues. Germline CDR1 reads SGHAT; CDR2 reads FQNNGV. The V and J ends lost 6 bases and 5 bases, in that order; junction bases with no gene match: 5. In DNA form, the CDR3 reads TGTGCCAGCAGTAAGACAGGGGAAACCGGGGAGCTGTTTTTT. Translated: CASSKTGETGELFF.